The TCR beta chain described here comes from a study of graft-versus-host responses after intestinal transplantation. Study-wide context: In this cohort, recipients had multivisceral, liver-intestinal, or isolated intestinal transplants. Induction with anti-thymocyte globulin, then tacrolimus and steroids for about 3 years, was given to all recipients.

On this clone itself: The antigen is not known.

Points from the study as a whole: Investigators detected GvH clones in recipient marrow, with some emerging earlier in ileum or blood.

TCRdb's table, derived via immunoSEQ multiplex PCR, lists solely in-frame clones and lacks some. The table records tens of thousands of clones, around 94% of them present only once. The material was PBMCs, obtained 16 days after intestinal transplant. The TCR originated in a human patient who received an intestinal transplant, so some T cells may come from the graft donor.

CDR3 nucleotide sequence: TGTGCCAGCAGTCCCGCAAAACGAAGAAAAAATTATCTCTCCTACGAGCAGTACTTC. It translates to CASSPAKRRKNYLSYEQYF. The genes are TRBV28 and TRBJ2-7; D call uncertain. The germline V gene has CDR1 MDHEN and CDR2 SYDVKM. V dropped 5 bases and J dropped 0 bases, with 26 bases sitting between them. CDR3 length equals 19 residues. The full variable domain, completed using reference TRBV28 and TRBJ2-7, is DVKVTQSSRYLVKRTGEKVFLECVQDMDHENMFWYRQDPGLGLRLIYFSYDVKMKEKGDIPEGYSVSREKKERFSLILESASTNQTSMYLCASSPAKRRKNYLSYEQYFGPGTRLTVT.